Presented here are 15 T cell receptor beta chains from one specimen sequenced in a study of blood T cell repertoires in COVID-19. The table came from immunoSEQ multiplex PCR; TCRdb's copy has only in-frame clones and leaves some out. The repertoire includes 200,000 to 250,000 clones, 70% to 90% of them detected once, and 5.5% to 9% sits in the top ten. Material for sequencing was peripheral blood. Receptor source: a woman between 65 and 79 years old with active or convalescent COVID-19.

The V and J genes are TRBV25-1 and TRBJ1-2, with unresolved D. Looked up from germline, CDR1 is MGHDK and CDR2 is SYGVNS. This CDR3 is 11 amino acids long. V lost 2 bases and J lost 8, with 6 bases in between. The CDR3 sequence: CASSENGGYTF. The CDR3 DNA reads TGTGCCAGCAGTGAAAACGGGGGCTACACCTTC.

The chain joins TRBV6-1 to TRBJ2-3; TRBD2 matches 7 bases. Germline V gene lookup returns CDR1 MNHNS and CDR2 SASEGT. The length of the CDR3 is 14 residues. V lost 1 base, J lost 5 bases, and 3 bases stayed unmatched. The CDR3 nucleotides read TGTGCCAGCAGTGAAGGGGGGGGTTTAGATACGCAGTATTTT. Translation gives CASSEGGGLDTQYF.

J is TRBJ2-7 and V is TRBV18; tentatively, D is TRBD2 (5 bases). V shed 6 bases and J shed 6 bases, with 12 bases lying between them. Germline V gene lookup returns CDR1 KGHSH and CDR2 LQKENI. The CDR3 runs to 12 residues. The CDR3 here is CASSEGTGEQYF. CDR3 DNA: TGTGCCAGCTCCGAGGGAACCGGCGAGCAGTACTTC. The complete variable domain, with remaining parts taken from reference TRBV18 and TRBJ2-7, reads NAGVMQNPRHLVRRRGQEARLRCSPMKGHSHVYWYRQLPEEGLKFMVYLQKENIIDESGMPKERFSAEFPKEGPSILRIQQVVRGDSAAYFCASSEGTGEQYFGPGTRLTVT.

The chain is built from TRBV18 and TRBJ1-1; a possible D gene is TRBD1 (5 bases). This CDR3 region has 15 residues. Germline V gene sequence: CDR1 KGHSH, CDR2 LQKENI. The V gene lost 1 base and the J gene lost 0 bases, with 9 bases spanning the gap. DNA for the CDR3: TGTGCCAGCTCACCACAGGGGTCTATGAACACTGAAGCTTTCTTT. It specifies CASSPQGSMNTEAFF.

Details on this clone: The same CDR3 can be traced to other DNA sequences in this sample. V is TRBV29-1 and J is TRBJ1-1; 8 bases agree with TRBD1. In germline, CDR1 is SQVTM, CDR2 ANQGSEA. The CDR3 totals 14 residues. V shed 5 bases and J 1 base; nucleotides not matched to a gene: 6. The DNA for the CDR3 is TGCAGCGTTTCACGGACAGGGACGAACACTGAAGCTTTCTTT. Its protein is CSVSRTGTNTEAFF.

This chain joins TRBV7-2 and TRBJ1-6; D not resolved. Germline CDR1 reads SGHTA; CDR2 reads FQGNSA. V was clipped by 5 bases and J by 5 bases, with 22 bases between them. CDR3 size: 18 residues. CDR3 protein: CASSRRRIGVFDNSPLHF. The CDR3 DNA sequence: TGTGCCAGCAGCCGGAGGCGGATTGGGGTATTCGATAATTCACCCCTCCACTTT.

J is TRBJ1-1 and V is TRBV6-5; 7 bases line up with TRBD1. The CDR3 is made up of 15 amino acids. Per the germline V gene, CDR1 is MNHEY and CDR2 is SVGAGI. The junction had 8 bases not matched to a gene; V was cut back by 4 bases and J by 3 bases. CDR3 region: CASSFNRGKDTEAFF. DNA of the CDR3: TGTGCCAGCAGTTTTAACAGGGGAAAGGACACTGAAGCTTTCTTT.

This chain uses TRBV4-3 with TRBJ1-3; weak D call: TRBD1 (5 bases). Looked up from germline, CDR1 is LGHNA and CDR2 is YSLEER. This CDR3 has 21 residues. Trimming removed 0 bases from V and 2 bases from J, with 26 bases in between. CDR3 in DNA: TGCGCCAGCAGCCAAGATCTGGTGCAGGGAGGTAGCTTGGCCCCTGGAAACACCATATATTTT. As protein: CASSQDLVQGGSLAPGNTIYF.

The chain uses TRBV5-4 and TRBJ1-5; D uncertain. CDR1 and CDR2 (germline): SGHNT, YYREEE (reference sequence). Trimming removed 4 bases at V and 5 bases at J, with 16 bases between. The CDR3 spans 15 residues. CDR3 amino acids: CASSRGFSADQPQHF. The CDR3 DNA reads TGTGCCAGCAGCCGAGGATTTAGCGCTGATCAGCCCCAGCATTTT. The full variable domain, with the rest looked up from reference TRBV5-4 and TRBJ1-5, is ETGVTQSPTHLIKTRGQQVTLRCSSQSGHNTVSWYQQALGQGPQFIFQYYREEENGRGNFPPRFSGLQFPNYSSELNVNALELDDSALYLCASSRGFSADQPQHFGDGTRLSIL.

This clone was observed a few times. The chain's CDR3 is CASSSVSGTEAFF. The CDR3 nucleotides read TGTGCCAGTAGTTCCGTCTCGGGGACTGAAGCTTTCTTT. V is TRBV19 and J is TRBJ1-1; D not certain. Germline CDR1 reads LNHDA; CDR2 reads SQIVND (reference sequence). Deletions cut 5 bases from V and 5 bases from J, with 12 bases between. The CDR3 contains 13 residues.

CDR3 bases: TGTGCCAGCAGCGTCCCGGGATCCGGAAACACCATATATTTT. Protein sequence: CASSVPGSGNTIYF. The genes are TRBV9 and TRBJ1-3; D ambiguous. The CDR3 extends over 14 amino acids. With 2 bases removed from V and 4 bases from J, the gap between germline ends came to 10 bases. The germline gives CDR1 SGDLS, CDR2 YYNGEE.

This clone showed up just a few times. V usage is TRBV19 and J usage is TRBJ1-1; 10 bases match TRBD1. The CDR3 totals 17 residues. J gave up 0 bases and V 3 bases, and 7 bases lay outside the gene matches. In germline, CDR1 is LNHDA, CDR2 SQIVND (reference sequence). The DNA of the CDR3 is TGTGCCAGTAGTATGCGGGACAGGGGTCTTATGAACACTGAAGCTTTCTTT. Amino acid sequence: CASSMRDRGLMNTEAFF.

CDR3 loop: CASSRDRGLNQPQHF. CDR3 DNA sequence: TGTGCCAGCAGCCGGGATAGGGGGCTGAATCAGCCCCAGCATTTT. The rearrangement joins TRBV2 to TRBJ1-5, with TRBD1 matching 7 bases. CDR1 SNHLY and CDR2 FYNNEI come from the germline V gene. This CDR3 comprises 15 residues. V shed 6 bases, J shed 4 bases, and the junction held 9 bases outside the gene matches. Full variable domain (rest looked up from reference TRBV2 and TRBJ1-5): EPEVTQTPSHQVTQMGQEVILRCVPISNHLYFYWYRQILGQKVEFLVSFYNNEISEKSEIFDDQFSVERPDGSNFTLKIRSTKLEDSAMYFCASSRDRGLNQPQHFGDGTRLSIL.

V is TRBV14 and J is TRBJ1-1; D might be TRBD1 (5 bases). CDR1 and CDR2 (germline): SGHDN, FVKESK. This CDR3 has 15 residues. V was cut by 3 bases and J by 5 bases, with 16 bases left in between. The CDR3 protein is CASSHFVSGGTEAFF. CDR3 DNA: TGTGCCAGCAGCCATTTCGTTTCCGGGGGGACTGAAGCTTTCTTT.

This chain joins TRBV5-5 and TRBJ1-2, with no clear D. The V gene's germline CDR1 is SGHKS and CDR2 YYEKEE (reference sequence). V was cut by 1 base and J by 1 base, with 11 bases left in between. The CDR3 covers 15 residues. The CDR3 sequence: CASSLNPGLNYGYTF. Here the CDR3 DNA reads TGTGCCAGCAGCTTGAATCCCGGACTTAACTATGGCTACACCTTC.